The clone carrying this TCR beta chain was counted a few times. What it binds is not known. The data belong to a study of somatic mutations in cytotoxic T cells in rheumatoid arthritis. Across the whole study: Purity of nearly 100% was reached when some V beta antibody-stained T-cell populations were flow-sorted, including V beta1+ cells sequenced for TCRB.

Sequenced by immunoSEQ multiplex PCR; TCRdb stores in-frame clones only, minus some. The profile shows roughly 25,000 clones, roughly 80% of them singletons. Per the germline V gene, CDR1 is MNHEY and CDR2 is SMNVEV (reference sequence). This CDR3 is 12 amino acids long. Unmatched junction bases numbered 0, after V lost 6 bases and J lost 2 bases. Findings of the study overall: Rheumatoid arthritis patients were compared with age-matched healthy controls, and their CD8+ T-cell clonality did not differ significantly.

V usage is TRBV27 and J usage is TRBJ2-7; 8 bases match TRBD1. The receptor's source is a woman aged 18 to 35 in good health. The sample was CD8+ T cells sorted from blood. CDR3 DNA: TGTGCCAGCAGGGGACAGGCCTACGAGCAGTACTTC. This codes for CASRGQAYEQYF.